This paragraph reports one T cell receptor beta chain. The CDR3 is 14 amino acids. The ends lost 6 bases at V and 3 bases at J; junction bases unmatched: 7. Germline lookup yields CDR1 MNHEY and CDR2 SMNVEV (reference sequence). The data belong to a study of blood T cell repertoires in COVID-19. The method was immunoSEQ multiplex PCR; TCRdb's version includes in-frame clones alone and lacks a portion of them. The sample has around 170,000 clones, roughly 90% seen once. This sequence joins TRBV27 and TRBJ2-7; 8 bases fit TRBD2. Sequenced input: peripheral blood. The receptor's source is a man aged 45-60 years with acute or convalescent COVID-19. CDR3 bases: TGTGCCAGCAGGTCGGGAGGGGGGAACTACGAGCAGTACTTC. Its protein product is CASRSGGGNYEQYF.